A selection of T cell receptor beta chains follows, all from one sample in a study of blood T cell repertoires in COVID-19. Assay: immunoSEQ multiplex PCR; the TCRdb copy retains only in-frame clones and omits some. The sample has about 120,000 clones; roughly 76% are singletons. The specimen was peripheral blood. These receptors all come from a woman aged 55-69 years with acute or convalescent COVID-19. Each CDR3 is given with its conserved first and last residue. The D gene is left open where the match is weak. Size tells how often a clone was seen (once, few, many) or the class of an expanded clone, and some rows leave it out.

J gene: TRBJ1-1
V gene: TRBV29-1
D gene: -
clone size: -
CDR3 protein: CSAVRQDTEAFF
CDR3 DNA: TGCAGCGCCGTTAGACAGGACACTGAAGCTTTCTTT

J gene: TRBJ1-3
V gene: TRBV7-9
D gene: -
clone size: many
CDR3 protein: CASSTDSGNTIYF
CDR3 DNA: TGTGCCAGCAGCACGGACAGTGGAAACACCATATATTTT

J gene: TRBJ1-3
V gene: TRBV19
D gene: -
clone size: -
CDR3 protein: CASRRVGTPGNTIYF
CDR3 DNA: TGTGCCAGTAGAAGAGTCGGGACACCTGGAAACACCATATATTTT

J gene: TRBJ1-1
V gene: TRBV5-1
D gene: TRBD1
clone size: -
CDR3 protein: CASSWTGVEAFF
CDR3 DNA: TGCGCCAGCAGCTGGACAGGGGTGGAAGCTTTCTTT

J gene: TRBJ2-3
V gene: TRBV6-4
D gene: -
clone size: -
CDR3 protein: CASATSGGSTDTQYF
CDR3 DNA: TGTGCCAGCGCAACGTCGGGGGGCTCAACAGATACGCAGTATTTT

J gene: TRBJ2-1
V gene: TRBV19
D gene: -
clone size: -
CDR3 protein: CASSPRGRREQFF
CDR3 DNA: TGTGCCAGTAGCCCGCGGGGACGGCGGGAGCAGTTCTTC

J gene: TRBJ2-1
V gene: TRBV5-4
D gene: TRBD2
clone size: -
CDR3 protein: CASKLTSGGHNEQFF
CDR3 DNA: TGTGCCAGCAAGTTAACTAGCGGGGGGCACAATGAGCAGTTCTTC

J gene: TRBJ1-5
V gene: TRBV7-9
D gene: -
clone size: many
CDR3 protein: CASSPEGRQPQHF
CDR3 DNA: TGTGCCAGCAGCCCGGAGGGGCGGCAGCCCCAGCATTTT

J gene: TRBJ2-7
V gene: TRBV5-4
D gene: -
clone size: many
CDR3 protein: CASSLITAAYEQYF
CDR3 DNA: TGTGCCAGCAGCTTGATTACAGCCGCCTACGAGCAGTACTTC

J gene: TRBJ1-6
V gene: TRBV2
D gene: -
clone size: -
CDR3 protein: CASRPSSYNSPLHF
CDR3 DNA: TGTGCCAGCAGGCCCAGCTCCTATAATTCACCCCTCCACTTT

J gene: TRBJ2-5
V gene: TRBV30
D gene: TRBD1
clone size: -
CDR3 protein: CAWSVMTGAVETQYF
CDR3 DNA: TGTGCCTGGAGTGTCATGACAGGGGCGGTCGAGACCCAGTACTTC

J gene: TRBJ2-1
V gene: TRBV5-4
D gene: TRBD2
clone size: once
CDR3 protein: CASSLRGGNNEQFF
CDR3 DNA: TGTGCCAGCAGCTTACGGGGGGGGAACAATGAGCAGTTCTTC

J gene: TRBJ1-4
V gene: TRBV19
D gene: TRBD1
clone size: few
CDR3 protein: CASSMTGYEKLFF
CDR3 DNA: TGTGCCAGTAGTATGACAGGGTATGAAAAACTGTTTTTT

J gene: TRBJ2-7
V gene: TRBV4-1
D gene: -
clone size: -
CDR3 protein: CASSQGGVYKDEQYF
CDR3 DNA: TGCGCCAGCAGCCAAGGGGGGGTGTATAAGGACGAGCAGTACTTC

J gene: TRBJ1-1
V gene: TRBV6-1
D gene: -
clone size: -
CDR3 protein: CASSVAGQNTEAFF
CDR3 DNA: TGTGCCAGCAGTGTTGCGGGGCAGAACACTGAAGCTTTCTTT

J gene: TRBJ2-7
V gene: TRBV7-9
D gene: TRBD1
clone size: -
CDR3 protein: CASSLTGGASYEQYF
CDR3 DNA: TGTGCCAGCAGCTTGACAGGGGGCGCTTCCTACGAGCAGTACTTC

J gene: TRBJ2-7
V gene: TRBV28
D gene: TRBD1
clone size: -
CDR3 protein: CASSPGQGLVQSYEQYF
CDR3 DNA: TGTGCCAGCAGTCCGGGACAGGGGCTAGTCCAATCCTACGAGCAGTACTTC

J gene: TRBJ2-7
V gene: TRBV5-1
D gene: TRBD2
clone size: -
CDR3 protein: CASSLVAGGALYEQYF
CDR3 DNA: TGCGCCAGCAGCTTGGTAGCGGGGGGGGCCCTCTACGAGCAGTACTTC

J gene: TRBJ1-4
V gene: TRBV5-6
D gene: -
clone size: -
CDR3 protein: CASSLSPGLGEKLFF
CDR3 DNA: TGTGCCAGCAGCTTGTCCCCGGGTTTGGGTGAAAAACTGTTTTTT

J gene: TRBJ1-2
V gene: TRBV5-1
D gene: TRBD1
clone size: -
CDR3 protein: CASSSGTGTYGYTF
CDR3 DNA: TGCGCCAGCAGCTCCGGGACAGGGACCTATGGCTACACCTTC

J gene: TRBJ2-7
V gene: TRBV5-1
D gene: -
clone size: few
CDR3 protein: CASSPRSRTASYEQYF
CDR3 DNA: TGCGCCAGCAGCCCTCGGAGCAGGACAGCGTCCTACGAGCAGTACTTC

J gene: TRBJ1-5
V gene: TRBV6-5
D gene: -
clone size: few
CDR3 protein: CASNYFSNQPQHF
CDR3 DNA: TGTGCCAGCAACTATTTCAGCAATCAGCCCCAGCATTTT

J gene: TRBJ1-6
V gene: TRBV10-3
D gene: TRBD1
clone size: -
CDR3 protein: CAIRDREDSPLHF
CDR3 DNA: TGTGCCATCAGAGACAGGGAGGATTCACCCCTCCACTTT

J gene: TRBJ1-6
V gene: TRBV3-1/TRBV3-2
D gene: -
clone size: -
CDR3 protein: CASSQDGYARVANSPLHF
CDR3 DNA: TGTGCCAGCAGCCAAGATGGGTATGCTAGGGTAGCGAATTCACCCCTCCACTTT

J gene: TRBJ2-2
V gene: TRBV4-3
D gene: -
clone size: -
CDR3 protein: CASSQERATGELFF
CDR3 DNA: TGCGCCAGCAGCCAAGAACGAGCCACCGGGGAGCTGTTTTTT

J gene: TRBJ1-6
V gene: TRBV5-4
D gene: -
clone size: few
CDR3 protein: CASRPRGGDNSPLHF
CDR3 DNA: TGTGCCAGCAGGCCGAGGGGAGGGGACAATTCACCCCTCCACTTT

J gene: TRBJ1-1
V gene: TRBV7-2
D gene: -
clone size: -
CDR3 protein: CASSPTRRGTEAFF
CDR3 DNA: TGTGCCAGCAGTCCTACTCGCCGGGGCACTGAAGCTTTCTTT

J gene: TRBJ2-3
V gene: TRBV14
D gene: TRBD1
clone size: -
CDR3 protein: CASSPFQGATTDTQYF
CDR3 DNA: TGTGCCAGCAGCCCCTTCCAGGGGGCTACGACAGATACGCAGTATTTT

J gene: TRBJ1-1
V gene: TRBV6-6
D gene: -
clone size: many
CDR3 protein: CASSFGPGTEAFF
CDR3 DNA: -

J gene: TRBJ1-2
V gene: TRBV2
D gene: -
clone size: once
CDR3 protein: CASNEGQTANYGYTF
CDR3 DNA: TGTGCCAGCAATGAAGGACAGACCGCAAACTATGGCTACACCTTC

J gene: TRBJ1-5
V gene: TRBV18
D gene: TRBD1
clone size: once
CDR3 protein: CASSPTGVEQPQHF
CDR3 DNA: TGTGCCAGCTCGCCTACAGGGGTAGAACAGCCCCAGCATTTT

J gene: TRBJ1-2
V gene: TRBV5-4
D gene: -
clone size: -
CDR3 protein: CASSLGSYGYTF
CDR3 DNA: TGTGCCAGCAGCTTGGGCAGCTATGGCTACACCTTC

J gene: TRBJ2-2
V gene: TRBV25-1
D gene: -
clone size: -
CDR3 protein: CASSPGHYTGELFF
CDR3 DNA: TGTGCCAGCAGCCCGGGACACTACACCGGGGAGCTGTTTTTT

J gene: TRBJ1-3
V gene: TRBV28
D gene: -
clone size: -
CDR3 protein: CASSLAVRGSTIYF
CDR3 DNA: TGTGCCAGCAGTTTGGCGGTTAGGGGGAGCACCATATATTTT

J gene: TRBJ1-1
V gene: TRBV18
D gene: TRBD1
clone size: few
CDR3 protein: CASSPPTGENTEAFF
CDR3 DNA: TGTGCCAGCTCACCACCGACAGGGGAAAACACTGAAGCTTTCTTT

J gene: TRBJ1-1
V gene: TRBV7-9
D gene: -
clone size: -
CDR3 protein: CASSLAWDGGTEAFF
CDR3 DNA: TGTGCCAGCAGCTTAGCGTGGGACGGGGGCACTGAAGCTTTCTTT

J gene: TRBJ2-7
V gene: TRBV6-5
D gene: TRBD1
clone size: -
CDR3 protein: CASSYSGQGVYEQYF
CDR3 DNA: TGTGCCAGCAGTTACTCGGGACAGGGGGTCTACGAGCAGTACTTC

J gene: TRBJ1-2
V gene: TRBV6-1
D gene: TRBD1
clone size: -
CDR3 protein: CASSDGQGFYGYTF
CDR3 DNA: TGTGCCAGCAGTGACGGACAGGGCTTCTATGGCTACACCTTC

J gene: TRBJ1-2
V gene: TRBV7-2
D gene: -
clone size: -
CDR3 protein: CASSFSRQGYTF
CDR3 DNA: TGTGCCAGCAGCTTTAGCCGGCAGGGCTACACCTTC

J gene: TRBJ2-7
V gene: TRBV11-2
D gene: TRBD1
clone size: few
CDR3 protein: CASSSTGDYEQYF
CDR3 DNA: TGTGCCAGCAGCTCCACAGGGGACTACGAGCAGTACTTC

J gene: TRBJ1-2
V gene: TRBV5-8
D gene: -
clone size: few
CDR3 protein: CASSSRGYGYTF
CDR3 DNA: TGTGCCAGCAGCTCCAGAGGTTATGGCTACACCTTC

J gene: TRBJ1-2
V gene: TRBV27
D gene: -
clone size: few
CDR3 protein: CASSFRTQGNYGYTF
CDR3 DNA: TGTGCCAGCAGTTTTCGTACTCAGGGGAACTATGGCTACACCTTC

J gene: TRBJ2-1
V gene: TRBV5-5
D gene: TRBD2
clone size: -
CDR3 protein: CASSTGGGVFQFF
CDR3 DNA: TGTGCCAGCAGCACTGGCGGGGGGGTTTTCCAATTCTTC

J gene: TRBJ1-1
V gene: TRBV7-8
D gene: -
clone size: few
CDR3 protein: CASTRGLDTEAFF
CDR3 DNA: TGTGCCAGTACTAGGGGGTTGGACACTGAAGCTTTCTTT

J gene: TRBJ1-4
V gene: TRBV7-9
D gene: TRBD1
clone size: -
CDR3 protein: CASSYTGQQNEKLFF
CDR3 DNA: TGTGCCAGCAGCTACACGGGACAGCAAAATGAAAAACTGTTTTTT

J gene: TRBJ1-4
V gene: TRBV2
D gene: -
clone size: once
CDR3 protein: CASSRTGFEKLFF
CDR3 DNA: TGTGCCAGCAGCAGAACAGGTTTCGAAAAACTGTTTTTT

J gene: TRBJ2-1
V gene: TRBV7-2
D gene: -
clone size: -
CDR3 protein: CASSSPGGYNEQFF
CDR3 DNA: TGTGCCAGCAGCTCACCCGGGGGATACAATGAGCAGTTCTTC

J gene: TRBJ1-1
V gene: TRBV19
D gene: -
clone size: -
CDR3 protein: CASSSTPNTEAFF
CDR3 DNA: TGTGCCAGTAGCTCCACACCGAACACTGAAGCTTTCTTT

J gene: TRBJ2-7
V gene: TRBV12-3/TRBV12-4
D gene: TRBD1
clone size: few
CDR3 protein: CASSRQGRYEQYF
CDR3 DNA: TGTGCCAGCAGTAGACAGGGTCGCTACGAGCAGTACTTC

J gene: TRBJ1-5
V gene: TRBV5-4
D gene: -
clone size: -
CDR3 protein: CASSLAGVNQPQHF
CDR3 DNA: TGTGCCAGCAGCTTGGCGGGGGTAAATCAGCCCCAGCATTTT

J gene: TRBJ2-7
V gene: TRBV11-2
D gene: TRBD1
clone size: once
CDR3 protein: CASSPKIVGGQAYEQYF
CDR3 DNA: TGTGCCAGCAGTCCAAAGATCGTGGGGGGACAGGCCTACGAGCAGTACTTC

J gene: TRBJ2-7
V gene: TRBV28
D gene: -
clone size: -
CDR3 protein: CATRSYEQYF
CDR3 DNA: TGTGCCACCCGCTCCTACGAGCAGTACTTC

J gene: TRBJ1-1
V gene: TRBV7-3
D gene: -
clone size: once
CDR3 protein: CASSGYTGTEAFF
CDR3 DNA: TGTGCCAGCAGCGGATACACAGGAACTGAAGCTTTCTTT

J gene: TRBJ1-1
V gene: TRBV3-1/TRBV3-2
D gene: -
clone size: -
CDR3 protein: CASSHSINTEAFF
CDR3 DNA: TGTGCCAGCAGCCATTCTATAAACACTGAAGCTTTCTTT

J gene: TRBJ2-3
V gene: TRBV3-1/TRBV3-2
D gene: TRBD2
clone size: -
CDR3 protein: CASSLTSGGSTDTQYF
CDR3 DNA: TGTGCCAGCAGCTTGACTAGCGGGGGCAGCACAGATACGCAGTATTTT

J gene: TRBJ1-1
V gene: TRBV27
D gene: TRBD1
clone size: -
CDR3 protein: CASSRLGQMNTEAFF
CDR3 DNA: TGTGCCAGCAGTAGGCTGGGACAGATGAACACTGAAGCTTTCTTT

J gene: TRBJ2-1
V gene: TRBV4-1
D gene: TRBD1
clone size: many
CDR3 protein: CASSQEGYGQGKNEQFF
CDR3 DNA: TGCGCCAGCAGCCAAGAAGGGTACGGACAGGGGAAGAATGAGCAGTTCTTC

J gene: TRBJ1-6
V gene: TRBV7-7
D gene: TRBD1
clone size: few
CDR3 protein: CASSLNRTGARLLSPLHF
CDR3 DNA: TGTGCCAGCAGCTTAAACAGGACAGGGGCGCGGCTACTGTCACCCCTCCACTTT

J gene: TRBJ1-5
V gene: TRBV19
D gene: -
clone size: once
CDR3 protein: CASSANFNQPQHF
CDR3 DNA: TGTGCCAGTAGTGCAAACTTTAATCAGCCCCAGCATTTT

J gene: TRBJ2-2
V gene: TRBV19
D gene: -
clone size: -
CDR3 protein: CASSIGAVNTGELFF
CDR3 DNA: TGTGCCAGTAGTATAGGAGCCGTGAACACCGGGGAGCTGTTTTTT